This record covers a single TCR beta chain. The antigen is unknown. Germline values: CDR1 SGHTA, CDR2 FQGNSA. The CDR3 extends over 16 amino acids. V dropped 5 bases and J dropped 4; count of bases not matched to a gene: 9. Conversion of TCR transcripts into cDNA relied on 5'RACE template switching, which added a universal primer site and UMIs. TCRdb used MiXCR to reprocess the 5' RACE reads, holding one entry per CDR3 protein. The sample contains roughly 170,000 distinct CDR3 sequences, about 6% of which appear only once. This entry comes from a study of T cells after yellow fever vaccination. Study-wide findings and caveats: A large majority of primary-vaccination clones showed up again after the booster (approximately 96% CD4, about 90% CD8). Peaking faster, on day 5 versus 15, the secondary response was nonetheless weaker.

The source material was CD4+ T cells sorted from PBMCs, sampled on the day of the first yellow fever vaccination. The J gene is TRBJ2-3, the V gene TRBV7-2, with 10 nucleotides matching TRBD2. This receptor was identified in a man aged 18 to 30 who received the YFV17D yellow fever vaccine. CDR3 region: CASSRFAGTSADTQYF. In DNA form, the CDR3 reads TGTGCCAGCAGCCGTTTTGCCGGGACTAGCGCAGATACGCAGTATTTT. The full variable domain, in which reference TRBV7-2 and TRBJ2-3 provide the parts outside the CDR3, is GAGVSQSPSNKVTEKGKDVELRCDPISGHTALYWYRQSLGQGLEFLIYFQGNSAPDKSGLPSDRFSAERTGGSVSTLTIQRTQQEDSAVYLCASSRFAGTSADTQYFGPGTRLTVL.